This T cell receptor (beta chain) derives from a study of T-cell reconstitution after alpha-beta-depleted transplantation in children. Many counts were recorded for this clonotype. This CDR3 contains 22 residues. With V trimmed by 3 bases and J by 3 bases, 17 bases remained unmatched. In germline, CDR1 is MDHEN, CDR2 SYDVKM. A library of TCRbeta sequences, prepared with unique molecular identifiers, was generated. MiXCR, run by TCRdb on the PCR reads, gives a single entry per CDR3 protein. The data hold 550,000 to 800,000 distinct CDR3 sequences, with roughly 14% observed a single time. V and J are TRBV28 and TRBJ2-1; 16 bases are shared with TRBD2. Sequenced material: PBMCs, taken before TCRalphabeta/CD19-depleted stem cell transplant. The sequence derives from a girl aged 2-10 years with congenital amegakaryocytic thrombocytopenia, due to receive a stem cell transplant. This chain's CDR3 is CASSFPSPGLAGGPVGYNEQFF. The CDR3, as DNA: TGTGCCAGCAGTTTCCCGAGTCCGGGACTAGCGGGAGGGCCTGTTGGCTACAATGAGCAGTTCTTC.